This T cell receptor beta chain came from a study of monozygotic twins with inflammatory bowel disease. Study-level points and caveats: In these data, no single strong IBD-associated signal or clonotype received support.

About this clonotype: What it binds is unknown.

TCR libraries each used approximately 3,200 ng of total RNA. TCRdb reworked the 5' RACE reads into one entry per CDR3 protein, no DNA. This sample's table reports fewer than 110,000 distinct CDR3 sequences. Germline-derived CDR1 and CDR2 are SGHNT and YYREEE (reference sequence). This CDR3 region has 17 residues. V gene TRBV5-4 combines with J gene TRBJ2-6; there is no DNA to check the TCRdb D call of TRBD1. The source of this sequence is a human donor with ulcerative colitis or Crohn's disease, or a healthy co-twin of an affected twin (not recorded which). The sequencing input was blood. This chain's CDR3 is CASSSGTINSGANVLTF. Complete variable domain (other parts from reference TRBV5-4 and TRBJ2-6): ETGVTQSPTHLIKTRGQQVTLRCSSQSGHNTVSWYQQALGQGPQFIFQYYREEENGRGNFPPRFSGLQFPNYSSELNVNALELDDSALYLCASSSGTINSGANVLTFGAGSRLTVL.